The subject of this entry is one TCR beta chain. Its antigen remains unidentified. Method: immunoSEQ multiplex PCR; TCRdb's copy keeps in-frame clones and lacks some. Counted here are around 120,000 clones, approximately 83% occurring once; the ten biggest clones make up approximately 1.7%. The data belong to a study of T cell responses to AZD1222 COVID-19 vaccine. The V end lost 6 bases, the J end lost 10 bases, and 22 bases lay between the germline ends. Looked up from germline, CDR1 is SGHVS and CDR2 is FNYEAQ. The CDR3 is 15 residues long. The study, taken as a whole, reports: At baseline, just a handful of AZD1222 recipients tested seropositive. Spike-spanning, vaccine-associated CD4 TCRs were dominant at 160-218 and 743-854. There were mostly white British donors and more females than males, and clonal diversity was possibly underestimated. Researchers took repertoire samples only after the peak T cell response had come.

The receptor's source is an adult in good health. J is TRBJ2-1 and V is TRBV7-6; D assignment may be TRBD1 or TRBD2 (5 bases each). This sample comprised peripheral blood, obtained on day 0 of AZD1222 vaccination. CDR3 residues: CASRPMTGARGEQFF. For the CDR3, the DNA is TGTGCCAGCAGGCCGATGACCGGGGCGAGGGGAGAGCAGTTCTTC.